The clone carrying this T cell receptor beta chain came up a few times. The data originate from a study of blood T cells in healthy people across ages. CDR3 length: 14 residues. Looked up from germline, CDR1 is SNHLY and CDR2 is FYNNEI. Trimming took off 3 bases at V and 10 bases at J, with 13 bases between the two ends. Primers used in a second PCR of about 6 to 12 cycles were a sample-barcoded 5' primer and a J-beta primer mix. TCRdb re-called the 5' RACE reads through MiXCR, storing one row per CDR3 protein. The sample shows around 870,000 distinct CDR3 sequences, roughly 26% of them seen only once.

Specimen: blood. This receptor was identified in a woman aged 80 or over in good health. The chain joins TRBV2 to TRBJ1-6; possibly TRBD1 for D (6 bases). The DNA for the CDR3 is TGTGCCAGCAGTGAGGGCAGGGGCAGATCACCCCTCCACTTT. It yields the protein CASSEGRGRSPLHF.